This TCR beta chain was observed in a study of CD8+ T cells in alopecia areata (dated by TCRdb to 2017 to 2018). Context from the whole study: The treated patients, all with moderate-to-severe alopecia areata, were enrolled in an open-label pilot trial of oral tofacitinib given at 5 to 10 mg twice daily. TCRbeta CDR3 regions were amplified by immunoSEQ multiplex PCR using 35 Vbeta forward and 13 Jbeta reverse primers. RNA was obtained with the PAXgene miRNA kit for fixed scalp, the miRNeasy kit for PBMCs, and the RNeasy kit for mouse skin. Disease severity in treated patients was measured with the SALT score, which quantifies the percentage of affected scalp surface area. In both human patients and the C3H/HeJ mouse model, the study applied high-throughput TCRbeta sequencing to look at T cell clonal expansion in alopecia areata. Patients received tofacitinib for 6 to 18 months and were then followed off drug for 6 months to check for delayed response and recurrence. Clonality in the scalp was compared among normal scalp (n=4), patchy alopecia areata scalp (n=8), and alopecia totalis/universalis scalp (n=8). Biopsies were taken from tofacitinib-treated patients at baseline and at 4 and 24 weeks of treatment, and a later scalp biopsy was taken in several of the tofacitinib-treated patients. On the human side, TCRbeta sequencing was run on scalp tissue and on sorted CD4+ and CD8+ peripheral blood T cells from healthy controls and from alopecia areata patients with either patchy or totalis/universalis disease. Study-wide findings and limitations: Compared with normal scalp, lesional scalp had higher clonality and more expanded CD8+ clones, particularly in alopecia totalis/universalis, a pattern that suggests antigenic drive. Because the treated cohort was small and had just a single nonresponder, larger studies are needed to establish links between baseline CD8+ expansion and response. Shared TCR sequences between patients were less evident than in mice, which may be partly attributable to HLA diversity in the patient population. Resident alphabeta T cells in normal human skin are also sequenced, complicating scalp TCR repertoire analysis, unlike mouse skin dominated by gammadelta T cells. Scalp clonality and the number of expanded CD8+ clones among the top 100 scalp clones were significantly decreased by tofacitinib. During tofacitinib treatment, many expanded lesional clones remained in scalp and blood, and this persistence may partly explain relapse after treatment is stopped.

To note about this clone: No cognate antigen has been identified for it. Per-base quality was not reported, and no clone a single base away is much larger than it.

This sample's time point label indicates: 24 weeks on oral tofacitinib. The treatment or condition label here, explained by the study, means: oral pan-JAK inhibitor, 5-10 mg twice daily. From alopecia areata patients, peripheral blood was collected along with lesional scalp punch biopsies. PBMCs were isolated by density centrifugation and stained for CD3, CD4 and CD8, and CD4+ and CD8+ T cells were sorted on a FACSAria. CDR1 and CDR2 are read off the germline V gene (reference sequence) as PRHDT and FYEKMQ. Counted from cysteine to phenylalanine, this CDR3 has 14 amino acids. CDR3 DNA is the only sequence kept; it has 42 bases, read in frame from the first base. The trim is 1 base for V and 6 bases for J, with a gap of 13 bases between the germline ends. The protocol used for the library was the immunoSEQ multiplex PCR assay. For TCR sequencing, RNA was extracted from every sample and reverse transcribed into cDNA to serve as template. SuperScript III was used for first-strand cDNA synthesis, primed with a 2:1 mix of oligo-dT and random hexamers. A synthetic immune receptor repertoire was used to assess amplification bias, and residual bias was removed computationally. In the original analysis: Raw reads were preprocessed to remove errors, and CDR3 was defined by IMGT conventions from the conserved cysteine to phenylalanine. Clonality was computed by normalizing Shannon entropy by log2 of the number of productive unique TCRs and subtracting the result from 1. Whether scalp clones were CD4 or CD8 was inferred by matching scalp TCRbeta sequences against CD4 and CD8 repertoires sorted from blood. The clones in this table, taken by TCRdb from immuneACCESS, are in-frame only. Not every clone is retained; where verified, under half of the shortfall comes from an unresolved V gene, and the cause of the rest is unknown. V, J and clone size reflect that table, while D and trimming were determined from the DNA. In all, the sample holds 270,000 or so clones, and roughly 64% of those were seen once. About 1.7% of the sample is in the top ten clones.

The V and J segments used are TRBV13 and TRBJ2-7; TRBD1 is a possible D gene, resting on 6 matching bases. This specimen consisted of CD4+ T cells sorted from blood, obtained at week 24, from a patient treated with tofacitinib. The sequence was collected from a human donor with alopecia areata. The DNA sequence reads TGTGCCAGCAGCTTAGTCACAGGGAAGGTCGAGCAGTACTTC. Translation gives CASSLVTGKVEQYF.